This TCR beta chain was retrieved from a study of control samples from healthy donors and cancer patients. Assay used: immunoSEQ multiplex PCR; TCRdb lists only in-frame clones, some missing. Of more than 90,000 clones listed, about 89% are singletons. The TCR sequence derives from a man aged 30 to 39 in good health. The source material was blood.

The CDR3 DNA reads as TGTGCCAGCAGCCCGGGACTAGCGGGTTTGGTTGAGCAGTTCTTC. Encoded protein: CASSPGLAGLVEQFF. The V call is TRBV7-9, the J call TRBJ2-1; 12 nucleotides align to TRBD2. This CDR3 comprises 15 residues. From germline, CDR1 is SEHNR and CDR2 FQNEAQ (reference sequence). V gave up 5 bases and J gave up 9 bases; unmatched junction bases: 8. The entire variable domain, with the rest obtained from reference TRBV7-9 and TRBJ2-1, is as follows: DTGVSQNPRHKITKRGQNVTFRCDPISEHNRLYWYRQTLGQGPEFLTYFQNEAQLEKSRLLSDRFSAERPKGSFSTLEIQRTEQGDSAMYLCASSPGLAGLVEQFFGPGTRLTVL.